This T cell receptor (beta chain) was sequenced in a study of blood T cell repertoires in COVID-19. Clones were sequenced by immunoSEQ multiplex PCR, and TCRdb holds only the in-frame ones, with some missing. The table shows around 250,000 clones, with nearly 85% occurring only once. CDR1 and CDR2 from the germline V gene are SGHRS and YFSETQ. The CDR3 totals 18 residues. J was trimmed by 6 bases and V by 4 bases; bases with no gene match: 18. The sequence was collected from a human donor in a cohort sampled during active COVID-19. What was sequenced was peripheral blood. J is TRBJ2-3 and V is TRBV5-1, with 9 bases identical to TRBD2. CDR3 in amino acids: CASSLPLAGWGRTDTQYF. CDR3 nucleotides: TGCGCCAGCAGCCTCCCCCTAGCGGGATGGGGCCGGACGGATACGCAGTATTTT.